The 27 T cell receptor beta chains listed next were all sequenced from one sample in a study of response to subunit inactivated influenza vaccine. TCRdb passed the RT-PCR reads through MiXCR, listing each CDR3 protein once. This sample carries roughly 670,000 distinct CDR3 sequences, 11% to 15% of them seen once, and the ten largest clones take 7.6%. Here the sequenced sample was PBMCs from blood, taken around 14 days before vaccination. The receptors originated from a man aged 45-60 years who received an inactivated influenza vaccine.

This clonotype showed up just a few times. The rearrangement joins TRBV20-1 to TRBJ1-6; the D gene is possibly TRBD1 (5 bases). The germline V and J ends were trimmed by 3 bases and 0 bases, with 15 bases remaining between them. The CDR3 loop spans 17 amino acids. Germline CDR1 reads DFQATT; CDR2 reads SNEGSKA (reference sequence). Written as DNA, the CDR3 is TGCAGTGCTAGTGAGTTGGACACAAGCTCCTATAATTCACCCCTCCACTTT. Its translation: CSASELDTSSYNSPLHF.

The chain carries TRBV3-1 and TRBJ2-7; possible D gene TRBD2, 6 bases. V was pared by 6 bases and J by 3 bases, with 15 bases between. Germline CDR1 reads LGHDT; CDR2 reads YNNKEL (reference sequence). The CDR3 runs 14 residues. The CDR3 nucleotides are TGTGCCAGCAGGCCACGCGGGACCTACTACGAGCAGTACGTC. Encoded protein: CASRPRGTYYEQYV.

This clonotype has only a few counts. V gene TRBV11-3 combines with J gene TRBJ2-7; perhaps TRBD1 as D (6 bases). V was clipped by 5 bases and J by 4 bases, with 12 bases between them. The CDR3 contains 13 residues. Germline loops: CDR1 SGHNT, CDR2 YENEEA. CDR3 residues: CASSADRTYEQYF. In DNA, the CDR3 is TGTGCCAGCAGCGCTGACAGGACATACGAGCAGTACTTC.

The chain is built from TRBV29-1 and TRBJ2-7; the match to TRBD1 covers 7 bases. Germline lookup yields CDR1 SQVTM and CDR2 ANQGSEA. With V trimmed by 0 bases and J by 3 bases, 8 bases remained unmatched. The CDR3 consists of 15 residues. The CDR3 here is CSVEETGTADYEQYF. Here the CDR3 DNA reads TGCAGCGTTGAAGAAACCGGGACAGCAGACTACGAGCAGTACTTC.

V gene TRBV6-6 combines with J gene TRBJ1-1; the D is unclear. V lost 5 bases, J lost 1 base, and 8 bases lay in between. CDR3 size: 13 residues. Germline lookup yields CDR1 MNHNY and CDR2 SVGAGI (reference sequence). CDR3 sequence reads: CASSRASNTEAFF. The CDR3 region has the DNA TGTGCCAGCAGTCGGGCCTCGAACACTGAAGCTTTCTTT.

This clonotype came up a few times. The chain employs TRBV29-1 and TRBJ2-2; tentative D call: TRBD1 (6 bases). Deletions cut 2 bases from V and 1 base from J, with 11 bases between. This CDR3 contains 15 residues. Germline V gene lookup returns CDR1 SQVTM and CDR2 ANQGSEA. DNA for the CDR3: TGCAGCGTTGAAAAAGTACAGGGGAACACCGGGGAGCTGTTTTTT. Protein: CSVEKVQGNTGELFF.

This clonotype was counted between two and nine times. The J gene is TRBJ2-1, the V gene TRBV29-1; D remains unclear. The germline V and J ends were trimmed by 7 bases and 0 bases, with 13 bases remaining between them. The CDR3 is made up of 14 amino acids. Germline V gene lookup returns CDR1 SQVTM and CDR2 ANQGSEA. In DNA form, the CDR3 reads TGCAGCGGAGGCAAGGTCCTCTCCTACAATGAGCAGTTCTTC. Translation: CSGGKVLSYNEQFF.

The V gene is TRBV4-1, the J gene TRBJ1-3; D is possibly TRBD1 (6 bases). The CDR3 length is 17 residues. Germline V CDR1 and CDR2: MGHRA, YSYEKL. V gave up 2 bases and J gave up 0 bases, with 14 bases separating them. The CDR3 DNA reads TGCGCCAGCAGCCAACCGCCGGGGGGCAACTCTGGAAACACCATATATTTT. This gives the protein CASSQPPGGNSGNTIYF.

The chain uses TRBV7-2 and TRBJ2-1, with 7 bases that match TRBD2. Per the germline V gene, CDR1 is SGHTA and CDR2 is FQGNSA. Losses at the gene ends were 5 bases for V and 8 bases for J; bases not matched to a gene: 9. This CDR3 spans 14 amino acids. This CDR3 is CASSPRTRGDEQFF. DNA for the CDR3: TGTGCCAGCAGCCCCAGGACTAGAGGCGATGAGCAGTTCTTC.

Comment on this clonotype: Compared with germline, one end of the junction differs, possibly owing to a read error. This chain links TRBV12-3 or TRBV12-4 with TRBJ2-2, with TRBD2 identical over 7 bases. This CDR3 has 15 residues. The CDR3 coding sequence is TGTGCCAGCAGCCCCGGACTAGTGGGCACCGGGGAGCTGTTTTTC. Encoded protein: CASSPGLVGTGELFF.

The chain links TRBV2 to TRBJ1-2, with 8 bases aligning to TRBD1. Trimming cost V 3 bases and J 6 bases; bases outside gene matches: 6. This CDR3 has 14 residues. The germline V gene encodes CDR1 SNHLY and CDR2 FYNNEI. This CDR3 reads CASSEKQGVNGYTF. The DNA for the CDR3 is TGTGCCAGCAGTGAGAAACAGGGGGTGAATGGCTACACCTTC.

Points on this clonotype: Relative to the germline gene, one junction end is altered; a read error may explain this. The V and J genes are TRBV10-3 and TRBJ2-3, with 10 bases aligning to TRBD2. The CDR3 is 14 amino acids. Looked up from germline, CDR1 is ENHRY and CDR2 is SYGVKD. In DNA, the CDR3 is TGTGCCACTACAGCGGGAGGGCCTGCAGATATGCAGTATTTT. As protein: CATTAGGPADMQYF.

In DNA form, the CDR3 reads TGTGCCAGCAGTTTGAAAAGGGCCGCTGGCTACACCTTC. Its translation is CASSLKRAAGYTF. This chain connects TRBV12-3 or TRBV12-4 to TRBJ1-2; D ambiguous. V lost 3 bases to trimming and J lost 7 bases, with 12 bases between them. The CDR3 contains 13 residues.

At least ten counts were recorded for this clonotype. The V and J genes are TRBV20-1 and TRBJ2-1; 7 bases fit TRBD2. Germline values: CDR1 DFQATT, CDR2 SNEGSKA (reference sequence). V lost 1 base, J lost 4 bases, and 13 bases stayed unmatched. The CDR3 contains 17 residues. The DNA of the CDR3 is TGCAGTGCTAGAGGAGGCGGAAGCGGGACGTCATACAATGAGCAGTTCTTC. Translating it yields CSARGGGSGTSYNEQFF.

The chain carries TRBV10-3 and TRBJ2-7, with TRBD2 matching 13 bases. This CDR3 spans 14 amino acids. V was pared by 4 bases and J by 6 bases, with 3 bases of the junction left unmatched. CDR1 and CDR2 from the germline V gene are ENHRY and SYGVKD. CDR3 coding DNA: TGTGCCATCAGTGCCGGACTAGCGGGAGTCGAGCAGTACTTC. It is translated as CAISAGLAGVEQYF.

This clonotype was seen only once. The CDR3 loop is CASSYFYPSTDTQYF. The CDR3, as DNA: TGTGCCAGCAGTTACTTTTACCCCAGCACAGATACGCAGTATTTT. The V and J genes are TRBV6-5 and TRBJ2-3; D not resolved. Trimming removed 1 base at V and 0 bases at J, with 8 bases between. This CDR3 has 15 residues. CDR1 and CDR2 (germline): MNHEY, SVGAGI.

This clonotype was observed a handful of times. CDR3 loop: CASSLGQGRGEKLFF. The CDR3 DNA is TGTGCCAGCAGCTTAGGACAGGGGCGGGGTGAAAAACTGTTTTTT. The chain uses TRBV7-2 and TRBJ1-4; 8 nucleotides line up with TRBD1. This CDR3 is 15 amino acids long. In germline, CDR1 is SGHTA, CDR2 FQGNSA. V was clipped by 1 base and J by 7 bases; unmatched bases: 5. The full variable domain, rest sourced from reference TRBV7-2 and TRBJ1-4, is GAGVSQSPSNKVTEKGKDVELRCDPISGHTALYWYRQSLGQGLEFLIYFQGNSAPDKSGLPSDRFSAERTGGSVSTLTIQRTQQEDSAVYLCASSLGQGRGEKLFFGSGTQLSVL.

This clonotype was counted many times. The J gene is TRBJ2-5, the V gene TRBV5-1, with D hard to call. This CDR3 region has 14 residues. V lost 4 bases and J lost 0, with 10 bases in between. The germline gives CDR1 SGHRS, CDR2 YFSETQ. CDR3 nucleotides: TGCGCCAGCAGCCCAGGACGGAACCAAGAGACCCAGTACTTC. This encodes CASSPGRNQETQYF.

This chain links TRBV28 with TRBJ2-5, with TRBD2 as a possible D gene (6 bases). The CDR3 consists of 15 residues. CDR1 is MDHEN and CDR2 is SYDVKM in the germline V gene. V gave up 0 bases and J gave up 3 bases, with 11 bases separating them. The CDR3 sequence is CASSLWSAGKETQYF. CDR3 in DNA: TGTGCCAGCAGTTTATGGTCGGCGGGGAAAGAGACCCAGTACTTC.

This chain links TRBV6-1 with TRBJ2-3; D ambiguous. CDR3 length: 13 residues. The V end lost 5 bases, the J end lost 8 bases, and 14 bases lay between the germline ends. Germline V gene lookup returns CDR1 MNHNS and CDR2 SASEGT. Here the CDR3 DNA reads TGTGCCAGCAGTACCCAGTCCTTGGGTACGCAGTATTTT. Translating gives CASSTQSLGTQYF.

The chain joins TRBV12-3 or TRBV12-4 to TRBJ2-1; 10 bases are shared with TRBD2. With 3 bases clipped from V and 7 bases from J, the junction kept 12 bases outside the gene matches. This CDR3 contains 17 residues. The CDR3 loop reads CASSFSNIAGGQNEQFF. CDR3 sequence (DNA): TGTGCCAGCAGTTTCTCTAATATAGCGGGGGGTCAGAATGAGCAGTTCTTC.

The sample holds many counts of this clonotype. The V gene is TRBV9, the J gene TRBJ1-1; TRBD1 might be the D (5 bases). CDR3 length: 14 amino acids. V dropped 0 bases and J dropped 0 bases, with 6 bases sitting between them. Per germline, CDR1 SGDLS and CDR2 YYNGEE. The CDR3 loop reads CASSVGGMNTEAFF. The CDR3 DNA reads as TGTGCCAGCAGCGTAGGGGGGATGAACACTGAAGCTTTCTTT.

The chain joins TRBV6-5 to TRBJ2-7; D possibly corresponds to TRBD1 (5 bases). V lost 2 bases to trimming and J lost 2 bases, with 10 bases between them. Germline CDR1 and CDR2: MNHEY and SVGAGI. There are 14 residues in the CDR3. Here the CDR3 reads CASSYLGQAYEQYF. In DNA form, the CDR3 reads TGTGCCAGCAGTTACCTCGGACAAGCCTACGAGCAGTACTTC.

The chain links TRBV20-1 to TRBJ1-1; perhaps TRBD1 as D (6 bases). Germline CDR1 reads DFQATT; CDR2 reads SNEGSKA (reference sequence). Trimming took off 7 bases at V and 5 bases at J, with 14 bases between the two ends. This CDR3 has 12 amino acids. The CDR3 DNA reads as TGCAGTGTTAACAGGGCTGGGACTGAAGCTTTCTTT. The encoded protein is CSVNRAGTEAFF.

This clonotype was detected a few times. The V call is TRBV7-2, the J call TRBJ2-2; 9 bases are a match to TRBD2. Germline values: CDR1 SGHTA, CDR2 FQGNSA. This CDR3 contains 15 residues. Losses at the gene ends were 3 bases for V and 5 bases for J; bases not matched to a gene: 4. DNA for the CDR3: TGTGCCAGCAGCTTTAGCGGGAGAAAAACCGGGGAGCTGTTTTTT. Translation: CASSFSGRKTGELFF.

This clonotype was observed a handful of times. The rearrangement links TRBV6-2 or TRBV6-3 to TRBJ1-6; D perhaps matches TRBD1 (5 bases). CDR3 length equals 12 residues. CDR1 and CDR2 from the germline V gene are MNHEY and SVGEGT. V was shortened by 7 bases and J by 16 bases, with 17 bases between the two germline ends. CDR3 in DNA: TGTGCCAGCACCGCAAACACGGGACTTCTCCACTTT. Translating gives CASTANTGLLHF.

This clonotype was seen more than once but under ten times. The chain combines TRBV6-1 with TRBJ1-1; no firm D call. Germline V gives CDR1 MNHNS, CDR2 SASEGT. This CDR3 comprises 13 residues. The V gene lost 7 bases and the J gene lost 4 bases, with 13 bases spanning the gap. CDR3 loop: CASNTPTATEAFF. The CDR3 DNA reads TGTGCCAGCAATACACCAACGGCCACTGAAGCTTTCTTT.